These 23 T cell receptor beta chains share one sample of origin, sequenced in a study of response to subunit inactivated influenza vaccine. TCRdb re-derived calls from the RT-PCR reads in MiXCR, one entry per CDR3 protein. The sample carries under 500,000 distinct CDR3 sequences, 11% recorded once. Material: PBMCs from blood, obtained 40 to 50 days after vaccination. These TCRs come from a man between 45 and 60 years old who received an inactivated influenza vaccine.

The table lists this clonotype with a few counts. This chain connects TRBV6-2 or TRBV6-3 to TRBJ2-7, with 9 bases matching TRBD1. After removal of 1 base from V and 2 bases from J, the junction contained 3 bases not matched to a gene. The CDR3 has 15 amino acids. The germline V gene has CDR1 MNHEY and CDR2 SVGEGT. The CDR3 coding sequence is TGTGCCAGCAGTTACTGGGACAGGGCAACCTACGAGCAGTACTTC. This translates into CASSYWDRATYEQYF.

The J gene is TRBJ2-5, the V gene TRBV5-1; 16 positions match TRBD2. This CDR3 is built from 16 residues. The junction had 4 bases not matched to a gene; V was cut back by 3 bases and J by 5 bases. Germline-derived CDR1 and CDR2 are SGHRS and YFSETQ. The CDR3 DNA reads as TGCGCCAGCAGCTACGGGACTAGCGGGGGGGCCGAGACCCAGTACTTC. This sequence encodes CASSYGTSGGAETQYF.

This clonotype was found many times. This CDR3 is CASSLTGSGELFF. CDR3 nucleotides: TGTGCCAGCAGCTTAACAGGGTCCGGGGAGCTGTTTTTT. The J gene is TRBJ2-2, the V gene TRBV7-8; maybe TRBD1 (6 bases). The V gene lost 2 bases and the J gene lost 6 bases, with 7 bases spanning the gap. Germline CDR1 SGHVS, CDR2 FQNEAQ. The CDR3 has 13 residues.

This clonotype was recorded at least ten times. The V and J genes are TRBV4-3 and TRBJ2-3, with D possibly being TRBD1 (6 bases). The ends were cut back, 1 base at V and 8 bases at J, with 16 bases in the middle. CDR1 LGHNA and CDR2 YSLEER come from the germline V gene. This CDR3 has 15 amino acids. The CDR3 region has the DNA TGCGCCAGCAGCCAAGGGACAGCAAAAGGAGGTACGCAGTATTTT. It specifies CASSQGTAKGGTQYF.

The chain employs TRBV6-2 or TRBV6-3 and TRBJ2-1, with D perhaps matching TRBD1 (5 bases). In germline, CDR1 is MNHEY, CDR2 SVGEGT. Trimming took 7 bases from V and 4 from J, leaving 17 bases between them. The CDR3 is 15 amino acids. The CDR3 protein is CASISDRRFYNEQFF. Written as DNA, the CDR3 is TGTGCCAGCATAAGCGACAGACGTTTTTACAATGAGCAGTTCTTC.

This rearrangement joins TRBV12-3 or TRBV12-4 to TRBJ1-2, with D uncertain. The V end lost 1 base, the J end lost 7 bases, and 10 bases lay between the germline ends. The CDR3 length is 13 residues. The CDR3 sequence is CASSLERSGGYTF. The CDR3 DNA follows: TGTGCCAGCAGTTTAGAGAGGAGCGGTGGCTACACCTTC.

The chain links TRBV4-3 to TRBJ1-5; D might be TRBD1 (5 bases). CDR1 and CDR2 from the germline V gene are LGHNA and YSLEER. The V end was cut by 0 bases, the J end by 6 bases, with 12 bases between. The CDR3 extends over 15 amino acids. The CDR3 protein is CASSQDLGGGQPQHF. DNA of the CDR3: TGCGCCAGCAGCCAAGATCTGGGGGGGGGTCAGCCCCAGCATTTT.

This clonotype was detected many times. The chain joins TRBV29-1 to TRBJ2-2; possibly TRBD2 for D (5 bases). Trimming pared 7 bases from V and 7 bases from J, leaving 19 bases between. This CDR3 region has 14 residues. The V gene's germline CDR1 is SQVTM and CDR2 ANQGSEA. CDR3: CSGGSGGAGGELFF. In nucleotides, the CDR3 is TGCAGCGGGGGATCAGGAGGCGCAGGCGGGGAGCTGTTTTTT.

This clonotype occurred a few times. The chain couples TRBV7-3 to TRBJ1-4, with D perhaps TRBD1 (5 bases). This CDR3 is 13 amino acids long. Trimming removed 5 bases at V and 8 bases at J, with 12 bases between. Germline V CDR1 and CDR2: SGHTA, FQGTGA. CDR3 sequence: CASSRGVGEKLFF. The CDR3 DNA follows: TGTGCCAGCAGCCGAGGGGTGGGGGAAAAACTGTTTTTT.

The chain employs TRBV6-2 or TRBV6-3 and TRBJ2-1; D unresolved. This CDR3 region has 16 residues. Trimming removed 0 bases at V and 4 bases at J, with 13 bases between. Germline V gene data show CDR1 as MNHEY and CDR2 as SVGEGT. The CDR3 DNA is TGTGCCAGCAGTTACTCAAGAGCCTTACCATACAATGAGCAGTTCTTC. This sequence encodes CASSYSRALPYNEQFF.

This rearrangement joins TRBV20-1 to TRBJ2-3; D is unresolved. The V end was cut by 0 bases, the J end by 6 bases, with 4 bases between. Germline V lookup: CDR1 DFQATT, CDR2 SNEGSKA (reference sequence). This CDR3 has 11 residues. The CDR3 protein is CSAREMDTQYF. In DNA form, the CDR3 reads TGCAGTGCTAGAGAAATGGATACGCAGTATTTT.

This clonotype appeared many times. The chain employs TRBV6-2 or TRBV6-3 and TRBJ1-5; the D is unclear. CDR1 and CDR2 (germline): MNHEY, SVGEGT. This CDR3 has 13 amino acids. Trimming removed 5 bases from V and 0 bases from J, with 5 bases in between. CDR3 protein: CASSPFSNQPQHF. Here the CDR3 DNA reads TGTGCCAGCAGTCCTTTTAGCAATCAGCCCCAGCATTTT.

This clonotype was seen only a few times. The chain uses TRBV11-2 and TRBJ2-3; 15 bases align to TRBD2. The junction had 16 bases not matched to a gene; V was cut back by 2 bases and J by 4 bases. CDR3 length equals 21 residues. Germline assignment: CDR1 SGHAT and CDR2 FQNNGV. The CDR3 loop is CASSLWRIGTSGGPSADTQYF. For the CDR3, the DNA is TGTGCCAGCAGCTTATGGCGCATCGGGACTAGCGGGGGGCCTAGCGCAGATACGCAGTATTTT.

This clonotype occurred a few times. The V call is TRBV4-2, the J call TRBJ2-2; 7 bases are a match to TRBD1. From germline, CDR1 is LGHNA and CDR2 YNFKEQ. V lost 0 bases to trimming and J lost 5 bases; unmatched junction nucleotides: 6. This CDR3 is built from 16 residues. The CDR3 region is CASSQDNRGSTGELFF. The CDR3, as DNA: TGTGCCAGCAGCCAAGATAACAGGGGTAGTACCGGGGAGCTGTTTTTT.

This clonotype has a count of ten or more. The DNA for the CDR3 is TGCGCCAGCAGCTTGGAGTCAGGGGGGAATCAGCCCCAGCATTTT. Protein product: CASSLESGGNQPQHF. The chain couples TRBV5-1 to TRBJ1-5, with 7 bases fitting TRBD1. The CDR3 spans 15 residues. Trimming took 0 bases from V and 4 from J; bases not matched to a gene: 4. Germline V lookup: CDR1 SGHRS, CDR2 YFSETQ.

This clonotype was picked up many times. The chain is built from TRBV11-2 and TRBJ2-1; D unresolved. This CDR3 region has 12 residues. V was pared by 1 base and J by 8 bases, with 6 bases between. CDR1 and CDR2 (germline): SGHAT, FQNNGV. The CDR3 coding sequence is TGTGCCAGCAGCTTAGGGGTATATGAGCAGTTCTTC. Its protein product is CASSLGVYEQFF.

This rearrangement joins TRBV5-1 to TRBJ1-1; D unresolved. With 0 bases removed from V and 6 bases from J, the gap between germline ends came to 12 bases. The CDR3 sequence is 14 residues long. The germline gives CDR1 SGHRS, CDR2 YFSETQ. The CDR3 loop is CASSLVQVDSEAFF. The CDR3 DNA follows: TGCGCCAGCAGCTTGGTGCAGGTGGATTCTGAAGCTTTCTTT. The variable domain in full, completed from reference TRBV5-1 and TRBJ1-1, reads KAGVTQTPRYLIKTRGQQVTLSCSPISGHRSVSWYQQTPGQGLQFLFEYFSETQRNKGNFPGRFSGRQFSNSRSEMNVSTLELGDSALYLCASSLVQVDSEAFFGQGTRLTVV.

This clonotype was seen a few times. CDR3 protein: CSVPGVHGRHYNEQFF. The CDR3 region has the DNA TGCAGCGTCCCGGGGGTTCACGGGAGACACTACAATGAGCAGTTCTTC. The J gene is TRBJ2-1, the V gene TRBV29-1, with a possible D match to TRBD2 (6 bases). The CDR3 loop spans 16 amino acids. Germline V CDR1 and CDR2: SQVTM, ANQGSEA. V was trimmed by 6 bases and J by 3 bases, leaving 21 bases between them.

CDR3 residues: CASSLSGTGNTIYF. DNA of the CDR3: TGTGCCAGCAGTTTATCAGGGACTGGAAACACCATATATTTT. The chain couples TRBV12-3 or TRBV12-4 to TRBJ1-3; possible D gene TRBD1, 5 bases. Trimming took 2 bases from V and 2 from J, leaving 7 bases between them. This CDR3 has 14 amino acids.

CDR3 sequence reads: CASRIDFRSYNEQFF. CDR3 coding DNA: TGTGCCAGCAGAATAGACTTCCGCTCCTACAATGAGCAGTTCTTC. V is TRBV28 and J is TRBJ2-1; no definite D call. There are 15 residues in the CDR3. V was trimmed by 6 bases and J by 0 bases, leaving 12 bases between them. Germline CDR1 MDHEN, CDR2 SYDVKM.

About this clonotype itself: One end of the junction varies from germline; a read error may be responsible. V usage is TRBV5-1 and J usage is TRBJ2-3, with 8 bases matching TRBD1. The CDR3 length is 14 residues. The V gene's germline CDR1 is SGHRS and CDR2 YFSETQ. CDR3 in amino acids: CASSSTGGTDTRYF. The DNA for the CDR3 is TGCGCCAGCAGCTCAACAGGGGGGACAGATACGCGGTATTTT.

This clonotype was detected only a few times. The chain links TRBV12-3 or TRBV12-4 to TRBJ2-7, with TRBD1 as a possible D gene (6 bases). Trimming pared 0 bases from V and 2 bases from J, leaving 17 bases between. CDR3 length: 17 residues. The CDR3 sequence is CASSLAQSGTKTYEQYF. CDR3 DNA sequence: TGTGCCAGCAGTTTAGCGCAGTCGGGGACAAAGACCTACGAGCAGTACTTC.

This clonotype appeared a few times. The chain has TRBV6-5 and TRBJ1-1; no firm D call. Trimming pared 4 bases from V and 1 base from J, leaving 10 bases between. Germline CDR1 and CDR2: MNHEY and SVGAGI. The CDR3 loop spans 14 amino acids. CDR3 DNA sequence: TGTGCCAGCAGTTGGCGGGAGGGGAACACTGAAGCTTTCTTT. Protein product: CASSWREGNTEAFF.